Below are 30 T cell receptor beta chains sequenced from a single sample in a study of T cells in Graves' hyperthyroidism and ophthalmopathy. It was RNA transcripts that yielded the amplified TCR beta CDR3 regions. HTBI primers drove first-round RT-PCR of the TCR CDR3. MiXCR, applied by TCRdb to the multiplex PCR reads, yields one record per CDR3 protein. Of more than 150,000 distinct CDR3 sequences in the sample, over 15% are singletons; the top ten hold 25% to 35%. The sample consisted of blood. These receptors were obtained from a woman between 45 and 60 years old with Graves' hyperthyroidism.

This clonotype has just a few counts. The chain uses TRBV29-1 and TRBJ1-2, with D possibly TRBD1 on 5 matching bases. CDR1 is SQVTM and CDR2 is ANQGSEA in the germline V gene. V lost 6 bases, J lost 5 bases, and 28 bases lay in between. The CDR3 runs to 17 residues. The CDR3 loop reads CSVRGTSGPTHLYGYTF. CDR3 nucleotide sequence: TGCAGCGTGAGGGGCACATCGGGTCCGACGCACCTTTATGGCTACACCTTC.

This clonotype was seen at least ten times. The CDR3 loop is CASSLGGLMHHNEQFF. The CDR3 nucleotides are TGTGCCAGCAGTTTAGGTGGGCTAATGCACCACAATGAGCAGTTCTTC. The chain combines TRBV12-3 or TRBV12-4 with TRBJ2-1; D is unclear. Deletions cut 1 base from V and 5 bases from J, with 15 bases between. The CDR3 covers 16 residues.

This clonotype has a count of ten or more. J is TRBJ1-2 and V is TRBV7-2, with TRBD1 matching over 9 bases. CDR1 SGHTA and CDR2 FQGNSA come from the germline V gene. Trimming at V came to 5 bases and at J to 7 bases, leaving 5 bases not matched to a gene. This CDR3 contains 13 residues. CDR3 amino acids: CASSQTGGSGYTF. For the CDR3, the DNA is TGTGCCAGCAGCCAAACAGGGGGCTCTGGCTACACCTTC.

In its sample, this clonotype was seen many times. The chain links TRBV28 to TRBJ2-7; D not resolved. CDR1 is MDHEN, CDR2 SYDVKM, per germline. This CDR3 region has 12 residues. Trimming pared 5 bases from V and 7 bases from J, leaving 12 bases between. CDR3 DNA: TGTGCCAGCAGTCCGCATACGGAAGAGCAGTACTTC. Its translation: CASSPHTEEQYF.

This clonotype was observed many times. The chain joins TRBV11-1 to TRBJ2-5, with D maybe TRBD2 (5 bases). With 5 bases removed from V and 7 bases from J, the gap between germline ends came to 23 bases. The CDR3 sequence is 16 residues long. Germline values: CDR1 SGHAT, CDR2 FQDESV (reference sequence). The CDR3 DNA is TGTGCCAGCAGCGCCCCACAACTAGAGGTAGACGGGACCCAGTACTTC. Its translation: CASSAPQLEVDGTQYF.

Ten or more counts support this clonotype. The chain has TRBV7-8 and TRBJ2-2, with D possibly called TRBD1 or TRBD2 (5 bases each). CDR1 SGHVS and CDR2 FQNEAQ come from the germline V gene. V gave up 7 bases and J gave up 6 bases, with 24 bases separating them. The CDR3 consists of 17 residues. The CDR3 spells CASNPDQGVSIPGELFF. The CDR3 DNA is TGTGCCAGCAACCCGGATCAGGGAGTTTCGATCCCCGGGGAGCTGTTTTTT.

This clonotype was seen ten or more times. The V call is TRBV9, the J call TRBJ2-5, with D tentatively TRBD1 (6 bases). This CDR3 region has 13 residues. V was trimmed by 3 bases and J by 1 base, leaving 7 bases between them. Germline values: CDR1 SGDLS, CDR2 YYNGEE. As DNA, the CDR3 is TGTGCCAGCAGCGGAGGGGGCCAAGAGACCCAGTACTTC. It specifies CASSGGGQETQYF.

The CDR3 protein is CASSPLRGGITEAFF. The CDR3 nucleotides are TGTGCCAGCTCACCTCTGCGAGGGGGCATCACTGAAGCTTTCTTT. V usage is TRBV18 and J usage is TRBJ1-1; 7 bases match TRBD1. After removal of 3 bases from V and 4 bases from J, the junction contained 8 bases not matched to a gene. Germline CDR1 and CDR2: KGHSH and LQKENI. The CDR3 sequence is 15 residues long.

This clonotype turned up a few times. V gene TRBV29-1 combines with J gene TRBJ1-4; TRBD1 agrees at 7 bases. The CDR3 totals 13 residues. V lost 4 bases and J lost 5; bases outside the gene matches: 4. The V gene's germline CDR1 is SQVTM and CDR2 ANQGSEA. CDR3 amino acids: CSVGDSINEKLFF. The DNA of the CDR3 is TGCAGCGTTGGGGACAGCATAAATGAAAAACTGTTTTTT.

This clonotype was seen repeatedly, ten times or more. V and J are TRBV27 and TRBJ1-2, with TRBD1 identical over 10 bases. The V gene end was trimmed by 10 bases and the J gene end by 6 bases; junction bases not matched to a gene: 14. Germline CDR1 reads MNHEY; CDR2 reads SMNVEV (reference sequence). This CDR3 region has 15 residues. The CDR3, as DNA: TGTGCCACCGCGCCCGGGACAGGGGTACGGAATGGCTACACCTTC. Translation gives CATAPGTGVRNGYTF.

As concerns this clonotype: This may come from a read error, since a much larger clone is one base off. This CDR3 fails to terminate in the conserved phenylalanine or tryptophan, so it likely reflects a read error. The CDR3 DNA reads as TGTGCCAGCAGATTGGACGGATACCAAGAGACCCAGTACCTC. It specifies CASRLDGYQETQYL. The chain employs TRBV6-2 or TRBV6-3 and TRBJ2-5; D is unresolved. V was shortened by 6 bases and J by 0 bases, with 11 bases between the two germline ends. The V gene's germline CDR1 is MNHEY and CDR2 SVGEGT. The length of the CDR3 is 14 residues.

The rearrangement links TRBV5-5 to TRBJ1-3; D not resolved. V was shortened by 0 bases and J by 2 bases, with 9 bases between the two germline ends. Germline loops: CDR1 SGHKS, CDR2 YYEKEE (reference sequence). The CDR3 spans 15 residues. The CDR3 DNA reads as TGTGCCAGCAGCTTGGTTACCGGAGCTGGAAACACCATATATTTT. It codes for CASSLVTGAGNTIYF.

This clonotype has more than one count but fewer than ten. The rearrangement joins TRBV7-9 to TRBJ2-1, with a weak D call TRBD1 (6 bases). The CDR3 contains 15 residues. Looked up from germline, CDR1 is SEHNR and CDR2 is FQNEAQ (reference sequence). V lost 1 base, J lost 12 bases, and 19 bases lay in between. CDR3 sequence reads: CASSLVIGTKSRQFF. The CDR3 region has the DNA TGTGCCAGCAGCTTAGTCATCGGGACAAAAAGTCGGCAGTTCTTC.

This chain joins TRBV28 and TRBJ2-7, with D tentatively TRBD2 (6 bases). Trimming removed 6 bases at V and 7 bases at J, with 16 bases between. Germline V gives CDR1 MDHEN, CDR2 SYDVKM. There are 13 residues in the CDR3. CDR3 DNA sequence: TGTGCCAGCAGCCTTAGCGGACCTACGGAGCAGTACTTC. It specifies CASSLSGPTEQYF.

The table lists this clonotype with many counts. In DNA form, the CDR3 reads TGTGCCAGCAGCTCCAGAGGACAGTCACTATTTGGCTACACCTTC. Its translation: CASSSRGQSLFGYTF. The chain is built from TRBV7-8 and TRBJ1-2, with D possibly TRBD1 on 6 matching bases. In germline, CDR1 is SGHVS, CDR2 FQNEAQ. Trimming removed 4 bases from V and 7 bases from J, with 19 bases in between. The CDR3 covers 15 residues.

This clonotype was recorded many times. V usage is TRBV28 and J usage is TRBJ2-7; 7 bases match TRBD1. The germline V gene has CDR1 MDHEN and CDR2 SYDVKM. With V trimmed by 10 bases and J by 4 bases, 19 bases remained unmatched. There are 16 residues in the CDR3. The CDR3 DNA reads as TGTGCCACCACCAGACAGGGAATAAGAGGATGGTACGAGCAGTACTTC. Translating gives CATTRQGIRGWYEQYF.

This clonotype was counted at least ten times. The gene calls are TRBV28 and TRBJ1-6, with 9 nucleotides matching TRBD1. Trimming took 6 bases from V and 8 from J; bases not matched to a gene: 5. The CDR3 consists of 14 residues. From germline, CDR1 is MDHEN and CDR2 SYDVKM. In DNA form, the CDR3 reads TGTGCCAGCAGAGAGACAGGGGGATATTCACCCCTCCACTTT. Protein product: CASRETGGYSPLHF.

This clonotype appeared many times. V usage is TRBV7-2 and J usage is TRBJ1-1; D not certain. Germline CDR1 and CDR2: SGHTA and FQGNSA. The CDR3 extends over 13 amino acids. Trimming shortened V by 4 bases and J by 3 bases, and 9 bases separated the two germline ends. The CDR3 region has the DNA TGTGCCAGCAGCTCGCAGAGGGACACTGAAGCTTTCTTT. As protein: CASSSQRDTEAFF.

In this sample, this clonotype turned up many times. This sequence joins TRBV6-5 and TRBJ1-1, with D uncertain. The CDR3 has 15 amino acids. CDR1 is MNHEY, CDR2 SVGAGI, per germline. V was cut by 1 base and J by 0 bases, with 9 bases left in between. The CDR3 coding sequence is TGTGCCAGCAGTTACTTGCCCCTCATGAACACTGAAGCTTTCTTT. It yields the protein CASSYLPLMNTEAFF.

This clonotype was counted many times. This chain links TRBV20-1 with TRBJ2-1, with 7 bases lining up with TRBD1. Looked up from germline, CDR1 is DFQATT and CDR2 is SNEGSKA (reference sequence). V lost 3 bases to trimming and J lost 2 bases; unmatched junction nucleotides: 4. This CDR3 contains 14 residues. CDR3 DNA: TGCAGTGCTAGTCAGGGGGTGACCTACAATGAGCAGTTCTTC. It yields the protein CSASQGVTYNEQFF.

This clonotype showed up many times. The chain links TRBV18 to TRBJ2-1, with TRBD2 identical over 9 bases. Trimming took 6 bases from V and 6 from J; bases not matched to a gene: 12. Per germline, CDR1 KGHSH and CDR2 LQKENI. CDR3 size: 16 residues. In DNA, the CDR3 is TGTGCCAGCTCCCCCCGGCCGGGACTAGCAATCAATGAGCAGTTCTTC. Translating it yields CASSPRPGLAINEQFF.

CDR3 coding DNA: TGCGCCAGCAGCCACTCCGGGGGGGCGGGGACGATTGACGAGCAGTACTTC. Its protein product is CASSHSGGAGTIDEQYF. V and J are TRBV4-1 and TRBJ2-7; 8 positions match TRBD2. The ends lost 3 bases at V and 5 bases at J; junction bases unmatched: 15. This CDR3 has 17 residues. Germline loops: CDR1 MGHRA, CDR2 YSYEKL.

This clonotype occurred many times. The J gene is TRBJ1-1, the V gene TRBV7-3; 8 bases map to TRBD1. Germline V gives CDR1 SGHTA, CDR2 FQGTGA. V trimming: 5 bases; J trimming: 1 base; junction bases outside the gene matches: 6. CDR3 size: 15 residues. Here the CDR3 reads CASSLTGGWNTEAFF. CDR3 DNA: TGTGCCAGCAGCCTCACAGGGGGGTGGAACACTGAAGCTTTCTTT.

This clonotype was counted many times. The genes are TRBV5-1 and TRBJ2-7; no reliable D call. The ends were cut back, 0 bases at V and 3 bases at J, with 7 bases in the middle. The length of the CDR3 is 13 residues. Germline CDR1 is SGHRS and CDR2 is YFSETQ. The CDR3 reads CASSLAVSYEQYF. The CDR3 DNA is TGCGCCAGCAGCTTGGCCGTCAGCTACGAGCAGTACTTC.

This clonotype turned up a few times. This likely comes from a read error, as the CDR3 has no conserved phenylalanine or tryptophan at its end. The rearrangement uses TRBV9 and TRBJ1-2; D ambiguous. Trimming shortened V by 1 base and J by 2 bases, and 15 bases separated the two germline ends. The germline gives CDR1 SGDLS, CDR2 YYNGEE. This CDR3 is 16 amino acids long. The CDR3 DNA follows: TGTGCCAGCAGCGTACTCCCCGGCCGGGGAAACTATGGCTACACCCTC. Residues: CASSVLPGRGNYGYTL.

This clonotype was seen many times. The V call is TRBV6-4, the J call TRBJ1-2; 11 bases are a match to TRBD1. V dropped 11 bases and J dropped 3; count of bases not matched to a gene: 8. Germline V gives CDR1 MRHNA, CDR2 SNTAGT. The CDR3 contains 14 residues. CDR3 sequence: CAQGQGAHYYGYTF. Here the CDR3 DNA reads TGTGCCCAAGGACAGGGGGCGCATTACTATGGCTACACCTTC.

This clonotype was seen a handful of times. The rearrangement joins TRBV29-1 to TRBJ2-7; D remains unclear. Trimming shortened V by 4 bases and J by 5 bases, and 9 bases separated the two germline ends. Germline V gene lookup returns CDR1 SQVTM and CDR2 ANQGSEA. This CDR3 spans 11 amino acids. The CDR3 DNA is TGCAGCGTTGGGATTACGCACGAGCAGTACTTC. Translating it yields CSVGITHEQYF.

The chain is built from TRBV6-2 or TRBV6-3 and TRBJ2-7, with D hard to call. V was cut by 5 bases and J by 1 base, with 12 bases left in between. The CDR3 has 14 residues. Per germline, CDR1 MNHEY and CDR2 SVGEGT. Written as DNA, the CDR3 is TGTGCCAGCAGTCACCCGGGTGCTTCCTACGAGCAGTACTTC. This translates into CASSHPGASYEQYF.

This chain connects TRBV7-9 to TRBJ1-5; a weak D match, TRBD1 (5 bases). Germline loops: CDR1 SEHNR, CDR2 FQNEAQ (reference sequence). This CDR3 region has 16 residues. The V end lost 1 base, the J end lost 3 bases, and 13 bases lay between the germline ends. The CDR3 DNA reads TGTGCCAGCAGCTTAGATTCGTGGGGACCCAATCAGCCCCAGCATTTT. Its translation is CASSLDSWGPNQPQHF. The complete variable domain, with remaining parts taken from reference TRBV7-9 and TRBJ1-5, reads DTGVSQNPRHKITKRGQNVTFRCDPISEHNRLYWYRQTLGQGPEFLTYFQNEAQLEKSRLLSDRFSAERPKGSFSTLEIQRTEQGDSAMYLCASSLDSWGPNQPQHFGDGTRLSIL.

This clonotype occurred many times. The CDR3 loop reads CASSIRERTEAFF. The CDR3 nucleotides are TGTGCCAGCAGTATCAGGGAGAGGACTGAAGCTTTCTTT. The J gene is TRBJ1-1, the V gene TRBV27, with D possibly matching TRBD1 (5 bases). Trimming cost V 5 bases and J 5 bases, with 12 bases left between them. The CDR3 contains 13 residues. CDR1 is MNHEY, CDR2 SMNVEV, per germline (reference sequence).